The 8 T cell receptor beta chains presented below share a single source sample, sequenced in a study of T cell changes during pregnancy in multiple sclerosis. Profiling relied on immunoSEQ multiplex PCR, and the TCRdb table lists in-frame clones only, not all of them. The sample shows 11,000 or so clones, about four fifths of them seen only once. The material was CD8+ T cells from peripheral blood mononuclear cells, obtained after pregnancy. The origin of the receptors is a female donor in good health, enrolled as a control in a pregnancy study.

The chain joins TRBV6-6 to TRBJ2-1, with 10 bases identical to TRBD2. Germline CDR1 reads MNHNY; CDR2 reads SVGAGI (reference sequence). The V and J ends lost 2 bases and 8 bases, in that order; junction bases with no gene match: 6. CDR3 length: 15 amino acids. CDR3 sequence: CASSYVLAGVDEQFF. In nucleotides, the CDR3 is TGTGCCAGCAGTTACGTCCTAGCGGGAGTTGATGAGCAGTTCTTC.

The chain uses TRBV7-2 and TRBJ2-5, with 9 bases matching TRBD2. Germline V gene data show CDR1 as SGHTA and CDR2 as FQGNSA. This CDR3 comprises 15 residues. The trim removed 3 bases at V and 2 bases at J, leaving 4 bases unmatched. CDR3 region: CASSLRAGGQETQYF. In DNA form, the CDR3 reads TGTGCCAGCAGCTTGAGAGCGGGAGGTCAAGAGACCCAGTACTTC.

V and J are TRBV5-1 and TRBJ2-4; tentatively, D is TRBD1 (6 bases). V was pared by 0 bases and J by 8 bases, with 6 bases between. Germline V gene data show CDR1 as SGHRS and CDR2 as YFSETQ. This CDR3 region has 12 residues. DNA for the CDR3: TGCGCCAGCAGCTTGGCAGGGGACATTCAGTACTTC. Translation gives CASSLAGDIQYF.

The chain couples TRBV7-9 to TRBJ2-5; 7 bases are a match to TRBD1. Germline trimming cut 4 bases from V and 2 bases from J; bases unmatched to any gene: 1. The CDR3 contains 13 residues. Per germline, CDR1 SEHNR and CDR2 FQNEAQ (reference sequence). CDR3 bases: TGTGCCAGCAGCTCGGGACAGCAAGAGACCCAGTACTTC. As protein: CASSSGQQETQYF.

The chain recombines TRBV19 with TRBJ2-7; unclear D gene. Per the germline V gene, CDR1 is LNHDA and CDR2 is SQIVND (reference sequence). Between the trimmed V and J ends, which lost 1 base and 4 bases, there was a span of 11 bases. The CDR3 contains 14 residues. The CDR3 sequence: CASSIAPGGYEQYF. The CDR3, as DNA: TGTGCCAGTAGTATAGCCCCGGGTGGGTACGAGCAGTACTTC.

CDR3 protein: CASSPYQRGEADTQYF. DNA of the CDR3: TGTGCCAGCAGCCCCTACCAGCGGGGGGAGGCAGATACGCAGTATTTT. The chain links TRBV7-8 to TRBJ2-3, with 9 bases that match TRBD2. The CDR3 length is 16 residues. Germline assignment: CDR1 SGHVS and CDR2 FQNEAQ. Trimming cost V 5 bases and J 4 bases; bases outside gene matches: 10. Based on the CDR3 plus reference TRBV7-8 and TRBJ2-3, the full variable domain is GAGVSQSPRYKVAKRGQDVALRCDPISGHVSLFWYQQALGQGPEFLTYFQNEAQLDKSGLPSDRFFAERPEGSVSTLKIQRTQQEDSAVYLCASSPYQRGEADTQYFGPGTRLTVL.

The CDR3 DNA follows: TGTGCCAGCAGTCCAGGAAACAATGAGCAGTTCTTC. This translates into CASSPGNNEQFF. V and J are TRBV27 and TRBJ2-1; D unresolved. V was clipped by 5 bases and J by 5 bases, with 7 bases between them. This CDR3 is 12 amino acids long. The V gene's germline CDR1 is MNHEY and CDR2 SMNVEV (reference sequence).

The sample holds a few counts of this clone. This chain joins TRBV29-1 and TRBJ1-1; D may be TRBD1 (6 bases). Germline loops: CDR1 SQVTM, CDR2 ANQGSEA. The CDR3 extends over 13 amino acids. Deletions cut 1 base from V and 6 bases from J, with 12 bases between. CDR3 bases: TGCAGCGTTGAAGTGGGCAGGGGTGCTGAAGCTTTCTTT. It specifies CSVEVGRGAEAFF.